This T cell receptor beta chain was profiled in a study of cytomegalovirus exposure and HLA in healthy donors (dated by TCRdb to the late 2010s). For the study in its entirety: In an earlier analysis of 587 of the donors, approximately 260 Gb of sequence data and 90 million to 120 million unique TCR beta sequences from 180 million or so T cells were reported. About 280 gigabases of sequencing data and 78 million or so unique TCR sequences were included in an early release covering around 600 HLA-typed donors. The genetic ancestry cluster associated with self-reported Caucasian donors included approximately 85% of the roughly 390 genotyped donors. The study aimed to test whether signatures of past pathogen exposure could be identified by cataloging public T cell receptors. Using immunosequencing, the study profiled T cell repertoires from fewer than 700 subjects and related those repertoires to cytomegalovirus serostatus. In addition to the first cohort of 650 to 800 subjects, a separate validation cohort of around 110 different subjects was used. To predict cytomegalovirus infection status, the study combined high-throughput TCR immunosequencing, statistical association of individual TCRs with disease status, and machine learning. In a later analysis, previously published TCR beta repertoires from roughly 710 donors were re-analyzed and high-resolution HLA genotyping was added so that TCR occurrence patterns could be studied. In the later analysis, no new phenotypic data were used to find candidate immune exposures; instead, reliance was placed on TCR beta sequences and their occurrence across donors. To decide whether each TCR beta V gene segment behaved as functional or pseudogenic, an earlier analysis of fewer than 750 of the donors relied on high-throughput TCR beta sequencing. Donor age, sex, ethnicity and CMV serostatus were collected together with the repertoire data. A later genetic analysis took genome-wide SNP genotypes for about three fifths of the roughly 670 donors and used that subset as a discovery cohort. All discovery cohort repertoires had been generated using a single sequencing platform. HLA typing covered class I and class II loci at four-digit resolution. Typing coverage differed by locus: A, B, C, DRB1 and DQB1 were typed in roughly 620-630 donors, DQA1 in approximately 520, DPA1 in approximately 610, and DPB1 in 450 to 480. Because of strong linkage in the cohort, five DR-DQ haplotypes were treated as single units for association and clustering. Across some 400 genotyped donors of the cohort, an average of approximately 220,000 unique TCR beta nucleotide sequences per donor were sequenced, and 15% to 20% of those sequences were non-productive. Overall study results and their limits: In this cohort, only TCR beta chains were sequenced, and detectable features were limited by the absence of alpha or paired-chain data. In vitro tests confirmed that a few of the cytomegalovirus-associated TCR beta chains recognize cytomegalovirus antigens. In a later analysis, several top co-occurrence clusters were reported to appear linked to parvovirus B19, influenza, CMV and Epstein-Barr virus. According to a later analysis, most CMV-associated TCR beta chains appeared to be HLA-restricted, and the HLA associations seemed to be driven largely by CMV exposure. The authors suggested that the approach could potentially be generalized to other disease states and immunological phenotypes. HLA typing was unavailable for some donors at each locus, so association tests used only the typed subset. Strong co-occurrence of HLA alleles, especially DR and DQ, made assigning TCR associations to individual alleles difficult. The study listed 164 TCR beta chains as associated with cytomegalovirus. In a later genetic analysis, a missense DCLRE1C variant was associated with V-gene and J-gene trimming of TCR beta chains, and the association was replicated in an independent cohort. In an earlier analysis of about 550 of the donors, most TCR beta V segments were observed in productive rearrangements about 90% or about 30% of the time, broadly matching IMGT annotations. In a later genetic analysis, fewer N-insertions in productive TCRs were reported among donors in an Asian-associated ancestry cluster than the roughly 670-donor mean. In a later analysis, HLA-associated TCR beta chains showed more clonal expansion and lower generation probabilities than non-associated chains that were equally common. A cluster of highly shared sequence variants was judged likely to represent a technical artifact of the sequencing pipeline. At a false discovery rate of 0.05, a later analysis linked fewer than 20,000 TCR beta sequences to specific HLA alleles. In both the original and validation cohorts, the classifier was reported to diagnose cytomegalovirus status with high specificity and sensitivity. Correlated functional status among segregating V segments might be attributable to linkage disequilibrium, but an unknown experimental factor could not be ruled out. A further reported finding was that TCR beta sequences accurately predicted the HLA-A and HLA-B alleles for most subjects in the first cohort. Because counts were too low, 15 or so rarely observed V segments, including chromosome 9 orphons, were excluded from the earlier analysis of roughly 580 of the donors. According to a later analysis, TCR association rates differed among HLA loci, with DRB1 alleles showing the most associated TCRs and HLA-C alleles showing the fewest. The presence/absence analyses assumed that sequencing depth was roughly uniform across donors, and that assumption may not be true. Some IMGT-functional V segments, including TRBV6-2 and TRBV6-3, could not be told apart with the 87-base-pair reads, so those segments were excluded. Most TCR sequences were observed very rarely across donors, whereas some public TCRs were present in many individuals. Immune exposure information for the cohort was limited to CMV serostatus.

The cohort was made up of roughly 670 healthy bone marrow donors. Cohort members were all nominally healthy when sampled, although unrecorded immune exposures were likely present. The donor was CMV seronegative and was included in the group of several hundred seronegative cohort members. A peripheral blood sample was provided by each donor, and peripheral blood mononuclear cells were used for TCR beta sequencing. The Qiagen DNeasy Blood Extraction Kit was used to extract genomic DNA from the blood cell samples. The cysteine opens and the phenylalanine closes a CDR3 of 14 amino acids. This entry keeps only the CDR3 DNA: 42 bases, framed from base 1. The germline V gene supplies CDR1 MRHNA and CDR2 SNTAGT. Ends trimmed: V by 3 bases, J by 6 bases; bases unmatched to a gene: 5. The library was made by the immunoSEQ multiplex PCR assay. For the multiplex PCR, a mixture combining 60 forward primers for TCR Vbeta segments and 13 reverse primers for TCR Jbeta segments was used. The CDR3 region of rearranged TCR beta genes was amplified from genomic DNA with a multiplex PCR assay. Amplified TCR beta libraries were sequenced as 87-base-pair reads on the Illumina HiSeq System. For the original study's pipeline: Across the 600 to 700 repertoires, a later analysis counted 60 million to 90 million unique TCR beta chains, roughly 11 million of which were shared by at least two donors. Raw reads were error-corrected and collapsed into unique sequences with a nearest-neighbor algorithm that merged closely related sequences to remove PCR and sequencing errors. V, D and J gene segments were assigned by aligning CDR3 sequences to IMGT reference sequences. For a sequence to be retained, at least a six-nucleotide match to both a V gene segment and a J gene segment was required. Rearrangements were classified as productive when the CDR3 lacked stop codons and remained in frame with V and J, and all other rearrangements were classified as non-productive. CDR3 was defined by IMGT convention, running from the second conserved V-encoded cysteine to the conserved J-encoded phenylalanine. The earlier analysis of 500 to 600 of the donors excluded sequences that lacked an unambiguous match to a single V gene segment. In an earlier analysis of around 600 of the donors, V segments were called functional above 56.7% productive rearrangements and were called segregating when the between-donor standard deviation exceeded 5%. To diagnose cytomegalovirus status from the catalog of TCR beta chain sequences, a statistical classification framework was built. In a later analysis, V and J genes were assigned by comparing TCR nucleotide sequences against IMGT/GENE-DB human TR gene sequences. A later analysis assigned CDR3 sequences and most-parsimonious VDJ recombination scenarios with the TCRdist pipeline. In a later analysis, each TCR beta chain was defined by its CDR3 amino acid sequence together with its V-gene family, and reads without a unique V-gene family were excluded. To address suspected cross-contamination and a sequencing artifact, a later analysis removed approximately 590 highly shared, low-generation-probability nucleotide sequences. In a later analysis, a clonal expansion index for each public chain was calculated from normalized within-repertoire ranks of inferred template counts. Generation probabilities in a later analysis came from a VDJ recombination model fitted to out-of-frame rearrangements, and those results were checked against IGoR. In a later analysis, TCR-TCR, TCR-HLA and TCR-CMV co-occurrence was scored with hypergeometric tests, and a repertoire-size bias correction was applied to TCR pairs. In a later analysis, false discovery rates were estimated by permuting HLA or CMV assignments 20 times. In a later analysis, co-occurring TCRs were grouped with DBSCAN, and TCRdist sequence similarity was added when clustering was performed within HLA-allele-positive subsets. Co-occurrence clustering excluded repertoires with fewer than 30,000 or more than 120,000 public chains, plus five with anomalous nucleotide sharing. TCRdb obtained this table from immuneACCESS and retained in-frame rearrangements with V and J assigned. These tables miss some clones; where compared with another copy, unresolved V genes account for less than half of the shortfall, and the remainder is unexplained. V and J calls and clone size are copied from that table; D and trimming were computed from the DNA. Here the sample has around 140,000 clones; 82% occur a single time. The leading ten clones occupy approximately 2.4% of the sample.

To note about this clone: It has no known antigen specificity. Qualities for individual bases were not recorded, and no much larger clone is one base off.

The chain uses TRBV6-4 and TRBJ2-3; 8 middle bases align to TRBD2. This sequence was found in a male donor in good health and CMV-seronegative. Sequenced sample: PBMCs. The DNA sequence is TGTGCCAGCAGTGAGCGGGAGGAGTCGGATACGCAGTATTTT. This codes for CASSEREESDTQYF.